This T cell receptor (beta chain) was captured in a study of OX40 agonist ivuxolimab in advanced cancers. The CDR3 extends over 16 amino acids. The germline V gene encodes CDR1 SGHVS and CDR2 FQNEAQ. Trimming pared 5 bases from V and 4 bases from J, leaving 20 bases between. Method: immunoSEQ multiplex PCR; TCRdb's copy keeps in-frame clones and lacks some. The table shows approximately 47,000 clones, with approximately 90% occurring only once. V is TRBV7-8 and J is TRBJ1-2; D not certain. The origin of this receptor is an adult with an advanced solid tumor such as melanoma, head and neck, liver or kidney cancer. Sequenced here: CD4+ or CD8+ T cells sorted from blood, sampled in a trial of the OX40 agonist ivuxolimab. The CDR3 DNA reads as TGTGCCAGCAGCCTTAGCAGTTCGGGTGGCTTCTATGGCTACACCTTC. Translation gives CASSLSSSGGFYGYTF.